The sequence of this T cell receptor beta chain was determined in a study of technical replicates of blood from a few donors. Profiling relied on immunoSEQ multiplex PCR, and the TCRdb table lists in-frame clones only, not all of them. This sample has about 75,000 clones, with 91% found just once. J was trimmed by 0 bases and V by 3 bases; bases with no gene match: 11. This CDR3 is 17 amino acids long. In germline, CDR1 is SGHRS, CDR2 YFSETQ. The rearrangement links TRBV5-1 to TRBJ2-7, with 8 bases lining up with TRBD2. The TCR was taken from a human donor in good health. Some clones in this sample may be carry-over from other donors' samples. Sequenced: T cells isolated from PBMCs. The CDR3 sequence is CASSSPVAGGLSYEQYF. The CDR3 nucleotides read TGCGCCAGCAGCTCCCCCGTTGCGGGAGGCCTCTCCTACGAGCAGTACTTC.